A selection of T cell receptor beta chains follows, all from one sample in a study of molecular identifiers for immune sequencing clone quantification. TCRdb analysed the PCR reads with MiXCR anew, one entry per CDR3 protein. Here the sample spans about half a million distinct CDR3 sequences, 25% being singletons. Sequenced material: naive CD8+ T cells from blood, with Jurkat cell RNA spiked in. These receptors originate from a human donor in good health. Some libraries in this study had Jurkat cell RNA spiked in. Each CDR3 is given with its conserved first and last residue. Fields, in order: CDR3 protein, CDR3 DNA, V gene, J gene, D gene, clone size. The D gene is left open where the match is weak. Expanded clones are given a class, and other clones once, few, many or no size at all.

CDR3aa: CASTKQGQGVYEQYF; CDR3nt: TGTGCCAGCACCAAGCAGGGACAGGGAGTCTACGAGCAGTACTTC; v_gene: TRBV27; j_gene: TRBJ2-7; d_gene: TRBD1; abundance: .
CDR3aa: CASSSSGASTDTQYF; CDR3nt: TGTGCCAGCAGCTCTAGCGGGGCTAGCACAGATACGCAGTATTTT; v_gene: TRBV7-2; j_gene: TRBJ2-3; d_gene: TRBD2; abundance: many
CDR3aa: CAWSSGLKTGELFF; CDR3nt: TGTGCCTGGAGTTCCGGACTAAAAACCGGGGAGCTGTTTTTT; v_gene: TRBV30; j_gene: TRBJ2-2; d_gene: .; abundance: .
CDR3aa: CASRDPTSVTDTQYF; CDR3nt: TGTGCCAGCCGGGACCCGACTTCAGTCACAGATACGCAGTATTTT; v_gene: TRBV2; j_gene: TRBJ2-3; d_gene: .; abundance: .
CDR3aa: CATSRGSGTGELFF; CDR3nt: TGTGCCACCAGCAGAGGATCGGGAACCGGGGAGCTGTTTTTT; v_gene: TRBV15; j_gene: TRBJ2-2; d_gene: .; abundance: few
CDR3aa: CASSIRTSVVLPDTQYF; CDR3nt: TGCGCCAGCAGCATAAGAACTAGCGTGGTTCTCCCAGATACGCAGTATTTT; v_gene: TRBV4-1; j_gene: TRBJ2-3; d_gene: TRBD2; abundance: .
CDR3aa: CAGSEGRLSYEQYF; CDR3nt: TGTGCCGGCAGTGAAGGACGACTGAGTTACGAGCAGTACTTC; v_gene: TRBV6-1; j_gene: TRBJ2-7; d_gene: .; abundance: once
CDR3aa: CSVEILENSVEYGYIF; CDR3nt: TGCAGCGTTGAAATCTTAGAGAACTCAGTGGAATATGGCTACATCTTC; v_gene: TRBV29-1; j_gene: TRBJ1-2; d_gene: .; abundance: .
CDR3aa: CASSYSRPASSGANVLTF; CDR3nt: TGTGCCAGCAGTTACTCCCGCCCTGCTAGCTCTGGGGCCAACGTCCTGACTTTC; v_gene: TRBV6-2/TRBV6-3; j_gene: TRBJ2-6; d_gene: .; abundance: many
CDR3aa: CASSLLAGGSGITYEQYF; CDR3nt: TGTGCCAGCAGCTTACTAGCGGGAGGGTCCGGAATCACTTACGAGCAGTACTTC; v_gene: TRBV7-6; j_gene: TRBJ2-7; d_gene: TRBD2; abundance: .
CDR3aa: CASRGRGWMTDTQYF; CDR3nt: TGTGCCAGTAGGGGGAGGGGATGGATGACAGATACGCAGTATTTT; v_gene: TRBV19; j_gene: TRBJ2-3; d_gene: TRBD2; abundance: .
CDR3aa: CASSLAGQRGDDQYF; CDR3nt: TGTGCCAGCAGCTTGGCCGGCCAGAGAGGGGACGACCAGTACTTC; v_gene: TRBV27; j_gene: TRBJ2-7; d_gene: .; abundance: .
CDR3aa: CASSETMGVGGQPQHF; CDR3nt: TGTGCCAGCAGTGAAACAATGGGGGTTGGGGGTCAGCCCCAGCATTTT; v_gene: TRBV2; j_gene: TRBJ1-5; d_gene: .; abundance: .
CDR3aa: CASSLVSFSTDTQYF; CDR3nt: TGTGCCAGCAGTCTAGTATCCTTCTCCACAGATACGCAGTATTTT; v_gene: TRBV12-3/TRBV12-4; j_gene: TRBJ2-3; d_gene: .; abundance: .
CDR3aa: CASSFTSGGGTDTQYF; CDR3nt: TGTGCCAGCAGCTTTACTAGCGGGGGGGGCACAGATACGCAGTATTTT; v_gene: TRBV7-2; j_gene: TRBJ2-3; d_gene: TRBD2; abundance: many
CDR3aa: CSATSGSSYNEQFF; CDR3nt: TGCAGTGCGACTAGCGGATCCTCCTACAATGAGCAGTTCTTC; v_gene: TRBV20-1; j_gene: TRBJ2-1; d_gene: TRBD2; abundance: .
CDR3aa: CASRSEVGAYGGYTF; CDR3nt: TGTGCCAGCAGATCGGAAGTGGGCGCTTATGGTGGCTACACCTTC; v_gene: TRBV6-6; j_gene: TRBJ1-2; d_gene: .; abundance: .
CDR3aa: CASSLVPTDNEQFF; CDR3nt: TGTGCCAGCAGCTTAGTCCCTACGGACAATGAGCAGTTCTTC; v_gene: TRBV11-2; j_gene: TRBJ2-1; d_gene: .; abundance: few
CDR3aa: CASSSTLAGVGEQFF; CDR3nt: TGTGCCAGCAGCTCGACACTAGCGGGAGTTGGTGAGCAGTTCTTC; v_gene: TRBV13; j_gene: TRBJ2-1; d_gene: TRBD2; abundance: .
CDR3aa: CASSQDRGPRHEQFF; CDR3nt: TGCGCCAGCAGCCAAGATAGGGGGCCGAGGCATGAGCAGTTCTTC; v_gene: TRBV4-1; j_gene: TRBJ2-1; d_gene: TRBD1; abundance: many
CDR3aa: CASSFRNAGEGEQFF; CDR3nt: TGTGCCAGCAGCTTTCGGAATGCGGGAGAAGGTGAGCAGTTCTTC; v_gene: TRBV7-9; j_gene: TRBJ2-1; d_gene: TRBD2; abundance: .
CDR3aa: CSVEGVDGDYRAYEQYF; CDR3nt: TGCAGCGTTGAAGGGGTAGATGGGGATTACAGAGCCTACGAGCAGTACTTC; v_gene: TRBV29-1; j_gene: TRBJ2-7; d_gene: .; abundance: .
CDR3aa: CASRSTGEETQYF; CDR3nt: TGTGCCAGCAGAAGCACAGGGGAAGAGACCCAGTACTTC; v_gene: TRBV5-1; j_gene: TRBJ2-5; d_gene: TRBD1; abundance: many
CDR3aa: CASSPNPQGNQPQHF; CDR3nt: TGCGCCAGCAGCCCAAACCCTCAGGGCAATCAGCCCCAGCATTTT; v_gene: TRBV4-3; j_gene: TRBJ1-5; d_gene: .; abundance: many
CDR3aa: CAISESATVGDTQYF; CDR3nt: TGTGCCATCAGTGAGTCCGCGACCGTAGGAGATACGCAGTATTTT; v_gene: TRBV10-3; j_gene: TRBJ2-3; d_gene: .; abundance: .
CDR3aa: CASSRTSPSTGELFF; CDR3nt: TGTGCCAGCAGCCGCACTAGCCCGAGCACCGGGGAGCTGTTTTTT; v_gene: TRBV6-2/TRBV6-3; j_gene: TRBJ2-2; d_gene: .; abundance: .
CDR3aa: CASSQDGQGSTDTQYF; CDR3nt: TGCGCCAGCAGCCAAGATGGGCAGGGAAGCACAGATACGCAGTATTTT; v_gene: TRBV4-3; j_gene: TRBJ2-3; d_gene: .; abundance: few
CDR3aa: CASSLGAVEGEQYF; CDR3nt: TGCGCCAGCAGCCTGGGGGCCGTCGAGGGGGAGCAGTACTTC; v_gene: TRBV5-1; j_gene: TRBJ2-7; d_gene: .; abundance: .
CDR3aa: CASSSVSGANQPQHF; CDR3nt: TGTGCCAGCAGCTCAGTCTCCGGGGCAAATCAGCCCCAGCATTTT; v_gene: TRBV5-3; j_gene: TRBJ1-5; d_gene: .; abundance: .
CDR3aa: CASSIYQGAPGETQYF; CDR3nt: TGTGCCAGTAGTATTTATCAGGGGGCGCCGGGAGAGACCCAGTACTTC; v_gene: TRBV19; j_gene: TRBJ2-5; d_gene: TRBD1; abundance: once
CDR3aa: CASSHASKGTGVHYEQYF; CDR3nt: TGCGCCAGCAGCCACGCTTCCAAAGGGACAGGGGTTCACTACGAGCAGTACTTC; v_gene: TRBV4-1; j_gene: TRBJ2-7; d_gene: TRBD1; abundance: .
CDR3aa: CASSGSLQETQYF; CDR3nt: TGTGCCAGCAGCGGATCTCTCCAAGAGACCCAGTACTTC; v_gene: TRBV6-2/TRBV6-3; j_gene: TRBJ2-5; d_gene: .; abundance: few
CDR3aa: CAWSVGGGWGTDTQYF; CDR3nt: TGTGCCTGGAGTGTTGGCGGGGGGTGGGGCACAGATACGCAGTATTTT; v_gene: TRBV30; j_gene: TRBJ2-3; d_gene: TRBD2; abundance: .
CDR3aa: CASTTWGGRNEQYF; CDR3nt: TGTGCCAGCACTACATGGGGAGGGCGGAATGAGCAGTACTTC; v_gene: TRBV7-9; j_gene: TRBJ2-7; d_gene: TRBD2; abundance: once
CDR3aa: CASSLYGQGGQPQHF; CDR3nt: TGTGCCAGCAGTTTATATGGACAGGGTGGTCAGCCCCAGCATTTT; v_gene: TRBV27; j_gene: TRBJ1-5; d_gene: TRBD1; abundance: few
CDR3aa: CASSLIGADTQYF; CDR3nt: TGTGCCAGCAGTTTAATCGGGGCAGATACGCAGTATTTT; v_gene: TRBV12-3/TRBV12-4; j_gene: TRBJ2-3; d_gene: .; abundance: many
CDR3aa: CATSDFADRKSSTDTQYF; CDR3nt: TGTGCCACCAGTGATTTTGCCGACAGGAAGTCGAGCACAGATACGCAGTATTTT; v_gene: TRBV24-1; j_gene: TRBJ2-3; d_gene: .; abundance: .
CDR3aa: CATSEEGQGLLDTQYF; CDR3nt: TGTGCCACCAGTGAGGAGGGACAGGGGCTTTTGGATACGCAGTATTTT; v_gene: TRBV24-1; j_gene: TRBJ2-3; d_gene: TRBD1; abundance: .
CDR3aa: CASSTRTGGMSNRPQHF; CDR3nt: TGTGCCAGTAGTACCCGGACAGGGGGCATGAGCAATCGGCCCCAGCATTTT; v_gene: TRBV19; j_gene: TRBJ1-5; d_gene: TRBD1; abundance: .
CDR3aa: CSARWHYGYTF; CDR3nt: TGCAGTGCTAGATGGCACTATGGCTACACCTTC; v_gene: TRBV20-1; j_gene: TRBJ1-2; d_gene: .; abundance: .
CDR3aa: CASSPRDSRDEQFF; CDR3nt: TGTGCCAGCAGCCCACGGGACAGTCGAGATGAGCAGTTCTTC; v_gene: TRBV5-3; j_gene: TRBJ2-1; d_gene: TRBD1; abundance: .
CDR3aa: CASSLGGLATNEKLFF; CDR3nt: TGTGCCAGCAGTTTAGGGGGGCTCGCAACTAATGAAAAACTGTTTTTT; v_gene: TRBV27; j_gene: TRBJ1-4; d_gene: .; abundance: .
CDR3aa: CSVDTGSGTGELFF; CDR3nt: TGCAGCGTTGACACGGGGTCGGGGACCGGGGAGCTGTTTTTT; v_gene: TRBV29-1; j_gene: TRBJ2-2; d_gene: .; abundance: many
CDR3aa: CSARAFRSSYEQYF; CDR3nt: TGCAGTGCTAGAGCGTTTAGGTCTTCCTACGAGCAGTACTTC; v_gene: TRBV20-1; j_gene: TRBJ2-7; d_gene: .; abundance: .
CDR3aa: CASRPDRGWGLNEKLFF; CDR3nt: TGCGCCAGCAGACCCGACAGAGGGTGGGGCCTTAATGAAAAACTGTTTTTT; v_gene: TRBV5-1; j_gene: TRBJ1-4; d_gene: .; abundance: .
CDR3aa: CAWITRQNSGNTIYF; CDR3nt: TGTGCCTGGATCACGAGACAGAACTCTGGAAACACCATATATTTT; v_gene: TRBV30; j_gene: TRBJ1-3; d_gene: .; abundance: .
CDR3aa: CASSWPRQSSYEQYF; CDR3nt: TGTGCCAGCAGTTGGCCCAGACAGAGCTCCTACGAGCAGTACTTC; v_gene: TRBV6-5; j_gene: TRBJ2-7; d_gene: .; abundance: few
CDR3aa: CASSQVHSNANTGELFF; CDR3nt: TGCGCCAGCAGCCAAGTCCACAGTAACGCGAACACCGGGGAGCTGTTTTTT; v_gene: TRBV4-3; j_gene: TRBJ2-2; d_gene: .; abundance: many
CDR3aa: CATSTGQGKPLVDDTQYF; CDR3nt: TGTGCCACCAGCACAGGACAGGGGAAACCTTTAGTAGACGATACGCAGTATTTT; v_gene: TRBV15; j_gene: TRBJ2-3; d_gene: TRBD1; abundance: few
CDR3aa: CASSSLWPKNIQYF; CDR3nt: TGTGCCAGTAGTTCCCTTTGGCCTAAAAACATTCAGTACTTC; v_gene: TRBV19; j_gene: TRBJ2-4; d_gene: .; abundance: few